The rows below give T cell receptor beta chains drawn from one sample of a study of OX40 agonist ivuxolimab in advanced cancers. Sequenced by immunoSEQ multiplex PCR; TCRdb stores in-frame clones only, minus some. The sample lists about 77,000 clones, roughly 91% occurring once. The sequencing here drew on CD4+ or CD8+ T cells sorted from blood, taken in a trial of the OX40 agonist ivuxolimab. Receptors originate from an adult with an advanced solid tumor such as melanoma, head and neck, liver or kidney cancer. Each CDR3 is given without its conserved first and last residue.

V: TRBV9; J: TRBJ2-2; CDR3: ASSPRLEANTGELF
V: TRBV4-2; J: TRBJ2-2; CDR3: ASSQGTSGDTGELF
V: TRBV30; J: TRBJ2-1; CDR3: AWMGDKRGALEF
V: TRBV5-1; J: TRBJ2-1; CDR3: ASSLAGTSGRVQF
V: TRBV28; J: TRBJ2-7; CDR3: ASSHLAGGWVEQY
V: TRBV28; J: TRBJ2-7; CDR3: AIKGQGGYEQY
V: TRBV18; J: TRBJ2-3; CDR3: ASSVLPSGDTQY
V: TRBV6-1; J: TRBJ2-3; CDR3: AIGQTDTQY
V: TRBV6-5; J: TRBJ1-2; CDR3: ASSYARAYGYT
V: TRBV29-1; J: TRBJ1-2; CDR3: SVDRGPYT
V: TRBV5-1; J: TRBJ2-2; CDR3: ASSSWDTGELF
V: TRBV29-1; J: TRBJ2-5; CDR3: SVTGLAGETQY
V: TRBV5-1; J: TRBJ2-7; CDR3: ASSLTSGGVYEQY
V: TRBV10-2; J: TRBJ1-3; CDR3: ASSDRRTSGNTIY
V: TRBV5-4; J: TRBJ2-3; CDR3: ASNRGLGTDTQY
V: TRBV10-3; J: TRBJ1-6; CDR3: AISEGLGGNSPLH
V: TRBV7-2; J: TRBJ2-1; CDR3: ASSLDRVSTYNEQF
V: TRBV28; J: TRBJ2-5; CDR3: ASSLGPRGTQY
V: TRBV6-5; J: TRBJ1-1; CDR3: ASSVKGDTEAF
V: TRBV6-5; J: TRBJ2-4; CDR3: ASSGGDLNIQY
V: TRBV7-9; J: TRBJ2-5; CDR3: ASSSRQLPQETQY
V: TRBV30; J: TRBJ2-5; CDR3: AWSGHPGEQETQY
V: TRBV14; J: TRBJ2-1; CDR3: ASSQGVSSYNEQF
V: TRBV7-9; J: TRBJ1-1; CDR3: ASSFSTANTEAF
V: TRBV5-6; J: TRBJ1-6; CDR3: ASSFSGVSPLH
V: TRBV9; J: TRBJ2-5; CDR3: ASSVAAGGMETQY
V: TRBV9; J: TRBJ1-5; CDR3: ASSVQGFSNQPQH
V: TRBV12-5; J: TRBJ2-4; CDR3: ASGLQTATTSSAKNIQY
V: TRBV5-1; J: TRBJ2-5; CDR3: ASSGTGTGVKTQY
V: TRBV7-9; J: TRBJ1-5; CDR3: ASSVQGRNQPQH
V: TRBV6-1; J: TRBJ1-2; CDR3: ASRDRMGYT
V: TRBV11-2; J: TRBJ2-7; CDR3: ASSLGGQGRYEQY
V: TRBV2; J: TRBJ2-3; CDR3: ASNGVFTDTQY
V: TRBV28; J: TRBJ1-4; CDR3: ASSRVTATNEKLF
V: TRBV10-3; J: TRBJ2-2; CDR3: AISSGTSGTGELF
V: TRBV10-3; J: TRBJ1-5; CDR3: AISGTGNQPQH
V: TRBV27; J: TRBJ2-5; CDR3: ASSRGLAAETQY
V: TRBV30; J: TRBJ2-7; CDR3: AWSADLIQNYEQY
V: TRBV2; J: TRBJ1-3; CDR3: ASSEGTDRRDTIY
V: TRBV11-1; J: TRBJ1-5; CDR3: ASSRTGGGSNQPQH
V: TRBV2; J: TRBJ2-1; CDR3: ASRGSGSSYNEQF
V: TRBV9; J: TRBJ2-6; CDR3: ASSPESGLSGANVLT
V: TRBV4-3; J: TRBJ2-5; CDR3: ASSQQSVNQETQY
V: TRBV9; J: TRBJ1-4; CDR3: ASSAGTGQGGEKLF
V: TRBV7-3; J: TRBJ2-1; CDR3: ASSFTGTSVEQF
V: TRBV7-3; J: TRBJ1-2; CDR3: ASSPQGGASNYGYT
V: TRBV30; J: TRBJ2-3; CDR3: AWEGGADTQY
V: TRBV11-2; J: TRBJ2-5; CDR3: ASSLRGVGETQY
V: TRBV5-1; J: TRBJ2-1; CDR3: ASSLEASGRGGREQF
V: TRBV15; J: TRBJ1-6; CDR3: ATSRDFGGNSPLH
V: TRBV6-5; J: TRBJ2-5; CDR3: ASSSPTSGGTQY
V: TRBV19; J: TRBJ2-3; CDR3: ASRDRGTDTQY
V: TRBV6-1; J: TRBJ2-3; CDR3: ASRGQTDTQY
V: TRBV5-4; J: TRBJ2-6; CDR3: ASSLVSSGANVLT
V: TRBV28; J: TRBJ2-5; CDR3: ATTPWTGGETQY
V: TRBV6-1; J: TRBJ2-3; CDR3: ASSPRADTQY
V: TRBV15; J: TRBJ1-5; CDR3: ATSRDGQTYRNQPQH
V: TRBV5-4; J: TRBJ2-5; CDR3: ASSLVGVGETQY